This T cell receptor beta chain was captured by sequencing in a study of post-analysis software for immune sequencing data. Study results and limitations: F measure showed strong co-clustering of same-batch samples. There were roughly 5 TRBV segments more frequent in patients than controls, and TRBV5-6, TRBV5-1 and TRBV20-1 were among them.

Libraries were made from TCR beta cDNA, and they carried unique molecular identifiers. Input amounts of 1 to 10 million T cells were used. These gave approximately 500,000 cDNA molecules, so each molecule approximated one T cell. Via MiXCR, TCRdb re-called the PCR reads, giving one row per CDR3 protein. The sample holds hundreds of thousands of distinct CDR3 sequences; around a third are singletons and the top ten take roughly 12%. A note on this clonotype: The antigen remains undetermined.

The V gene's germline CDR1 is SEHNR and CDR2 FQNEAQ (reference sequence). There are 15 residues in the CDR3. Trimming shortened V by 1 base and J by 2 bases, and 11 bases separated the two germline ends. This rearrangement joins TRBV7-9 to TRBJ1-2; D perhaps matches TRBD1 (6 bases). Sequenced sample: blood. This receptor was obtained from a girl aged 10 to 17 with multiple sclerosis. CDR3 amino acids: CASSLDMGANYGYTF. CDR3 nucleotides: TGTGCCAGCAGCTTAGACATGGGGGCAAACTATGGCTACACCTTC. Full variable domain (remainder filled in from reference TRBV7-9 and TRBJ1-2): DTGVSQNPRHKITKRGQNVTFRCDPISEHNRLYWYRQTLGQGPEFLTYFQNEAQLEKSRLLSDRFSAERPKGSFSTLEIQRTEQGDSAMYLCASSLDMGANYGYTFGSGTRLTVV.